The 31 T cell receptor beta chains in this list originate from one sample, sequenced in a study of T cell responses to AZD1222 COVID-19 vaccine. Assay used: immunoSEQ multiplex PCR; TCRdb lists only in-frame clones, some missing. The table records some 96,000 clones, around nine tenths of them present only once. The sequencing used peripheral blood, collected 28 days after the second AZD1222 dose. These receptors originate from an adult who received the AZD1222 COVID-19 vaccine.

The J gene is TRBJ2-5, the V gene TRBV7-9; weak D call: TRBD1 (6 bases). Trimming cost V 4 bases and J 1 base, with 16 bases left between them. This CDR3 is 16 amino acids long. Germline V gives CDR1 SEHNR, CDR2 FQNEAQ (reference sequence). The CDR3: CASSSEIRTVQETQYF. CDR3 coding DNA: TGTGCCAGCAGCTCCGAAATCCGGACAGTCCAAGAGACCCAGTACTTC.

V gene TRBV11-2 combines with J gene TRBJ2-5, with 9 positions matching TRBD2. The CDR3 sequence is 15 residues long. Germline-derived CDR1 and CDR2 are SGHAT and FQNNGV. Unmatched junction bases numbered 7, after V lost 5 bases and J lost 3 bases. As DNA, the CDR3 is TGTGCCAGCAGCCCCGGACTAGCGAGGGAAGAGACCCAGTACTTC. This sequence encodes CASSPGLAREETQYF.

As to this clone: Other DNA sequences within the sample encode an identical CDR3. The rearrangement uses TRBV6-5 and TRBJ1-1, with D possibly TRBD1 on 5 matching bases. CDR1 is MNHEY and CDR2 is SVGAGI in the germline V gene. V lost 4 bases, J lost 1 base, and 10 bases lay in between. The CDR3 contains 14 residues. The CDR3 DNA sequence: TGTGCCAGCAGTTCCCATGGGGGGAACACTGAAGCTTTCTTT. As protein: CASSSHGGNTEAFF.

The rearrangement links TRBV5-6 to TRBJ1-5; 7 nucleotides align to TRBD1. The CDR3 runs to 13 residues. With 4 bases clipped from V and 5 bases from J, the junction kept 3 bases outside the gene matches. Germline CDR1 and CDR2: SGHDT and YYEEEE. CDR3 in amino acids: CASSRTGYQPQHF. For the CDR3, the DNA is TGTGCCAGCAGCCGGACAGGCTATCAGCCCCAGCATTTT.

The chain joins TRBV5-1 to TRBJ1-4; TRBD1 might be the D (5 bases). Germline lookup yields CDR1 SGHRS and CDR2 YFSETQ. V dropped 2 bases and J dropped 4 bases, with 12 bases sitting between them. The length of the CDR3 is 15 residues. The CDR3 DNA reads TGCGCCAGCAGCTTCTCGATCGGGGGTAATGAAAAACTGTTTTTT. Translating it yields CASSFSIGGNEKLFF. Full variable domain (remainder filled in from reference TRBV5-1 and TRBJ1-4): KAGVTQTPRYLIKTRGQQVTLSCSPISGHRSVSWYQQTPGQGLQFLFEYFSETQRNKGNFPGRFSGRQFSNSRSEMNVSTLELGDSALYLCASSFSIGGNEKLFFGSGTQLSVL.

The chain joins TRBV3-1 (or the pseudogene TRBV3-2) to TRBJ1-3; no clear D gene. V gave up 1 base and J gave up 6 bases, with 7 bases separating them. This CDR3 spans 13 amino acids. Germline V lookup: CDR1 LGHDT, CDR2 YNNKEL (reference sequence). The CDR3 region has the DNA TGTGCCAGCAGCCAAGCCGTGGAAAACACCATATATTTT. This translates into CASSQAVENTIYF.

This clone appeared a few times. This sequence joins TRBV11-3 and TRBJ2-1, with 7 positions matching TRBD2. The CDR3 is 13 amino acids. Germline V gives CDR1 SGHNT, CDR2 YENEEA. After removal of 1 base from V and 6 bases from J, the junction contained 0 bases not matched to a gene. The CDR3 DNA reads as TGTGCCAGCAGCTTAGGGACTAGCAATGAGCAGTTCTTC. Amino acids: CASSLGTSNEQFF.

The chain uses TRBV19 and TRBJ2-5, with D perhaps assigned TRBD1 or TRBD2 (6 bases each). V lost 5 bases, J lost 5 bases, and 21 bases lay in between. Germline CDR1 and CDR2: LNHDA and SQIVND (reference sequence). The CDR3 extends over 16 amino acids. The CDR3 sequence is CASSLPGAPSGETQYF. The CDR3 DNA reads as TGTGCCAGTAGTCTGCCGGGGGCTCCCTCAGGGGAGACCCAGTACTTC.

The chain recombines TRBV5-1 with TRBJ2-6; D uncertain. The germline CDR1 and CDR2 sequences are SGHRS and YFSETQ. The CDR3 length is 13 residues. Trimming removed 6 bases from V and 0 bases from J, with 4 bases in between. The CDR3 reads CASTSSGANVLTF. The CDR3 DNA sequence: TGCGCCAGCACTAGCTCTGGGGCCAACGTCCTGACTTTC.

V and J are TRBV7-9 and TRBJ1-2, with D unclear. Deletions cut 5 bases from V and 4 bases from J, with 23 bases between. The CDR3 length is 17 residues. From germline, CDR1 is SEHNR and CDR2 FQNEAQ (reference sequence). The DNA of the CDR3 is TGTGCCAGCAGCACTATTTTGCCTGGGTCCCCCCTCTATGGCTACACCTTC. Translation gives CASSTILPGSPLYGYTF.

CDR3 DNA: TGTGCCAGCAGCTTAGGAGTTGCGGTGGAGACCCAGTACTTC. Its protein is CASSLGVAVETQYF. The chain carries TRBV11-2 and TRBJ2-5, with D unresolved. The germline V gene encodes CDR1 SGHAT and CDR2 FQNNGV. V was clipped by 1 base and J by 5 bases, with 11 bases between them. CDR3 size: 14 residues.

This clone has only a few counts. The J gene is TRBJ2-1, the V gene TRBV21-1; the table calls TRBD2, which could not be checked here. TRBV21-1 is a documented pseudogene. The CDR3 length is 17 residues. CDR3: CASSKGGLAGLYNEQFF. For the CDR3, the DNA is TGTGCCAGCAGCAAAGGAGGACTAGCGGGACTCTACAATGAGCAGTTCTTC.

The chain combines TRBV5-1 with TRBJ1-5; D call uncertain. V was trimmed by 6 bases and J by 9 bases, leaving 10 bases between them. The V gene's germline CDR1 is SGHRS and CDR2 YFSETQ. The CDR3 is made up of 11 amino acids. The CDR3, as DNA: TGCGCCAGCACCGGGAGAAGGCCCCAGCATTTT. It yields the protein CASTGRRPQHF.

The V gene is TRBV24-1, the J gene TRBJ2-2; D is uncertain. Germline V gene lookup returns CDR1 KGHDR and CDR2 SFDVKD. The CDR3 is made up of 14 amino acids. V dropped 7 bases and J dropped 1 base, with 9 bases sitting between them. The chain's CDR3 is CATSQEWNTGELFF. DNA of the CDR3: TGTGCCACCAGCCAGGAGTGGAACACCGGGGAGCTGTTTTTT.

J is TRBJ1-2 and V is TRBV5-1, with 10 positions matching TRBD1. The CDR3 is 14 residues long. Germline V gene data show CDR1 as SGHRS and CDR2 as YFSETQ. Losses at the gene ends were 4 bases for V and 2 bases for J; bases not matched to a gene: 2. CDR3 in amino acids: CASSPDRGNYGYTF. CDR3 DNA: TGCGCCAGCAGCCCGGACAGGGGGAACTATGGCTACACCTTC.

The chain employs TRBV19 and TRBJ2-7; D is perhaps TRBD1 (6 bases). This CDR3 is 14 amino acids long. With 6 bases removed from V and 4 bases from J, the gap between germline ends came to 16 bases. Germline CDR1 LNHDA, CDR2 SQIVND (reference sequence). The CDR3 sequence is CASRTTGSSYEQYF. DNA for the CDR3: TGTGCCAGTAGAACCACAGGGTCTTCATACGAGCAGTACTTC. Using reference TRBV19 and TRBJ2-7 for the parts outside the CDR3, the full variable domain is DGGITQSPKYLFRKEGQNVTLSCEQNLNHDAMYWYRQDPGQGLRLIYYSQIVNDFQKGDIAEGYSVSREKKESFPLTVTSAQKNPTAFYLCASRTTGSSYEQYFGPGTRLTVT.

The chain recombines TRBV18 with TRBJ1-2; D is unclear. Trimming stripped 0 bases from V and 2 bases from J, with 7 bases between. The CDR3 length is 14 residues. Germline CDR1 KGHSH, CDR2 LQKENI. The CDR3 is CASSPPEGNYGYTF. The CDR3 bases are TGTGCCAGCTCACCACCGGAAGGAAACTATGGCTACACCTTC.

As DNA, the CDR3 is TGTGCCAGCAGCCAGGCGCGCTCAACTAATGAAAAACTGTTTTTT. It codes for CASSQARSTNEKLFF. The chain employs TRBV5-4 and TRBJ1-4; D gene uncertain. V was clipped by 4 bases and J by 0 bases, with 10 bases between them. CDR1 and CDR2 from the germline V gene are SGHNT and YYREEE (reference sequence). The CDR3 has 15 amino acids.

V is TRBV7-9 and J is TRBJ2-2, with TRBD2 as a possible D gene (6 bases). The CDR3 covers 16 residues. The V end was cut by 5 bases, the J end by 7 bases, with 20 bases between. Germline V gene sequence: CDR1 SEHNR, CDR2 FQNEAQ (reference sequence). The CDR3 spells CASSLPGREYGGELFF. In nucleotides, the CDR3 is TGTGCCAGCAGCCTCCCCGGTCGGGAGTACGGCGGGGAGCTGTTTTTT.

The V gene is TRBV6-2 or TRBV6-3, the J gene TRBJ2-1; possibly TRBD2 for D (6 bases). V shed 0 bases and J shed 2 bases, with 8 bases lying between them. Germline CDR1 MNHEY, CDR2 SVGEGT. The CDR3 has 15 residues. The CDR3 sequence: CASSYSGGAYNEQFF. The CDR3 DNA is TGTGCCAGCAGTTACTCCGGCGGGGCCTACAATGAGCAGTTCTTC.

The chain couples TRBV6-1 to TRBJ1-1; D is ambiguous. Germline assignment: CDR1 MNHNS and CDR2 SASEGT. The CDR3 has 15 residues. Trimming shortened V by 1 base and J by 4 bases, and 13 bases separated the two germline ends. In DNA, the CDR3 is TGTGCCAGCAGTGAAGGAAAGGGTTGGGGCACTGAAGCTTTCTTT. Translated, it gives CASSEGKGWGTEAFF.

The chain recombines TRBV7-9 with TRBJ1-1; 8 bases match TRBD1. Per germline, CDR1 SEHNR and CDR2 FQNEAQ (reference sequence). The CDR3 spans 13 residues. Unmatched junction bases numbered 6, after V lost 5 bases and J lost 7 bases. The CDR3 region has the DNA TGTGCCAGCAGCCTAGGACAGGGAGGTGAAGCTTTCTTT. Translation: CASSLGQGGEAFF.

This clone has a single count. V gene TRBV5-6 combines with J gene TRBJ1-1; unclear D gene. V lost 0 bases to trimming and J lost 2 bases, with 5 bases between them. CDR1 and CDR2 (germline): SGHDT, YYEEEE. The CDR3 spans 13 residues. Here the CDR3 DNA reads TGTGCCAGCAGCTTGGGCGGAAACACTGAAGCTTTCTTT. Protein product: CASSLGGNTEAFF.

The chain joins TRBV11-2 to TRBJ2-2; a weak D match, TRBD2 (6 bases). The V and J ends lost 2 bases and 5 bases respectively, with 21 bases between them. CDR1 SGHAT and CDR2 FQNNGV come from the germline V gene. The CDR3 runs 18 residues. This chain's CDR3 is CASSLRTGVVLLTGELFF. The CDR3 nucleotides are TGTGCCAGCAGCTTACGAACGGGAGTAGTCCTGTTGACCGGGGAGCTGTTTTTT.

The chain joins TRBV20-1 to TRBJ2-7; 7 bases are a match to TRBD2. This CDR3 is 16 amino acids long. CDR1 is DFQATT, CDR2 SNEGSKA, per germline (reference sequence). Trimming removed 3 bases from V and 6 bases from J; junction bases left unmatched: 17. The CDR3 protein is CSASSSGSPRPSEQYF. The CDR3 bases are TGCAGTGCTAGTTCTAGCGGCAGTCCCCGCCCCTCCGAGCAGTACTTC.

Of note for this clone: The same CDR3 is also encoded by other DNA sequences in this sample. V and J are TRBV7-2 and TRBJ2-2, with a tentative D call TRBD2 (5 bases). In germline, CDR1 is SGHTA, CDR2 FQGNSA. Trimming stripped 3 bases from V and 2 bases from J, with 7 bases between. This CDR3 comprises 14 residues. The CDR3 region is CASSFGLNTGELFF. The CDR3 region has the DNA TGTGCCAGCAGCTTTGGACTTAACACCGGGGAGCTGTTTTTT. Full variable domain (rest looked up from reference TRBV7-2 and TRBJ2-2): GAGVSQSPSNKVTEKGKDVELRCDPISGHTALYWYRQSLGQGLEFLIYFQGNSAPDKSGLPSDRFSAERTGGSVSTLTIQRTQQEDSAVYLCASSFGLNTGELFFGEGSRLTVL.

The J gene is TRBJ1-2, the V gene TRBV5-5; 10 nucleotides line up with TRBD1. V was pared by 4 bases and J by 9 bases, with 12 bases of the junction left unmatched. Germline V lookup: CDR1 SGHKS, CDR2 YYEKEE (reference sequence). This CDR3 contains 15 residues. Here the CDR3 reads CASSEAGQGTKSYTF. CDR3 in DNA: TGTGCCAGCAGCGAGGCGGGACAGGGGACCAAAAGCTACACCTTC.

The CDR3 reads CAWRPPASGNTIYF. CDR3 nucleotide sequence: TGTGCCTGGAGGCCCCCGGCCTCTGGAAACACCATATATTTT. The gene calls are TRBV30 and TRBJ1-3; D remains unclear. The germline V gene encodes CDR1 GTSNPN and CDR2 SVGIG (reference sequence). Trimming took 3 bases from V and 0 from J, leaving 9 bases between them. The CDR3 length is 14 residues.

The gene calls are TRBV10-3 and TRBJ1-5, with a tentative D call TRBD1 (6 bases). The V end lost 4 bases, the J end lost 5 bases, and 15 bases lay between the germline ends. This CDR3 is built from 15 residues. The germline CDR1 and CDR2 sequences are ENHRY and SYGVKD. CDR3 nucleotides: TGTGCCATCAGTGGTGGAACGAGGGGGGATCAGCCCCAGCATTTT. It is translated as CAISGGTRGDQPQHF.

The genes are TRBV6-5 and TRBJ1-1; TRBD1 matches 7 bases. V was pared by 6 bases and J by 8 bases, with 9 bases of the junction left unmatched. From germline, CDR1 is MNHEY and CDR2 SVGAGI. The CDR3 totals 13 residues. The CDR3 nucleotides are TGTGCCAGCAGCCGAGACAGGGCGAGGGAAGCTTTCTTT. This sequence encodes CASSRDRAREAFF.

The rearrangement links TRBV27 to TRBJ1-1, with TRBD1 matching over 7 bases. From germline, CDR1 is MNHEY and CDR2 SMNVEV (reference sequence). This CDR3 comprises 14 residues. J was trimmed by 7 bases and V by 7 bases; bases with no gene match: 12. For the CDR3, the DNA is TGTGCCAGCATCCCCCTTGTGAGACAGGGTGAAGCTTTCTTT. Amino acid sequence: CASIPLVRQGEAFF.